This T cell receptor (beta chain) was recovered during a study of cytomegalovirus exposure and HLA in healthy donors. Study-level points and caveats: Altogether, 150 or so TCR beta chains were recorded as cytomegalovirus-associated.

About this clone itself: No antigen is known for it. Germline is not matched at one junction end, which may reflect a read error.

PCR was performed using 60 Vbeta and 13 Jbeta primers. Repertoires were generated with immunoSEQ multiplex PCR, while TCRdb's copy carries only in-frame clones and drops some. The sample records about 160,000 clones, roughly four fifths being singletons. This CDR3 region has 15 residues. Germline V lookup: CDR1 MDHEN, CDR2 SYDVKM. This sequence originates from a male donor in good health and CMV-seropositive. The specimen sequenced was PBMCs. The chain has TRBV28 and TRBJ2-6, with 7 bases aligning to TRBD1. CDR3 DNA: TGTGCCAGCACGGGACAGAGCTCTGGGGCCAACGGCCTGACTTTC. Amino acid sequence: CASTGQSSGANGLTF.